The 21 T cell receptor beta chains presented below share a single source sample, sequenced in a study of blood T cell repertoires in COVID-19. The assay was immunoSEQ multiplex PCR, and TCRdb's table has in-frame clones only and misses some. Of 150,000 to 200,000 clones listed, approximately 92% are singletons. Sequencing was done on a sample of peripheral blood. These TCRs come from a man under 40 with COVID-19, enrolled during active disease.

This chain joins TRBV4-3 and TRBJ1-4; 10 bases line up with TRBD1. CDR3 length equals 19 residues. Germline-derived CDR1 and CDR2 are LGHNA and YSLEER. V trimming: 1 base; J trimming: 4 bases; junction bases outside the gene matches: 12. The CDR3, as DNA: TGCGCCAGCAGCCAAGCGGGACAGGGGCTGTTTTTGGGTAATGAAAAACTGTTTTTT. This translates into CASSQAGQGLFLGNEKLFF.

This rearrangement joins TRBV4-1 to TRBJ1-5, with 10 bases that match TRBD1. The CDR3 is made up of 16 amino acids. In germline, CDR1 is MGHRA, CDR2 YSYEKL. Trimming removed 4 bases from V and 10 bases from J; junction bases left unmatched: 13. CDR3 sequence (DNA): TGCGCCAGCAGCCTAGACAGGGGGCAGGGCTCCCTCCCCCAGCATTTT. Protein: CASSLDRGQGSLPQHF.

This clone came up once. The CDR3 coding sequence is TGTGCCAGCAGCCAGGGGACTAGCGGGGGGGTCCAAGAGACCCAGTACTTC. As protein: CASSQGTSGGVQETQYF. The chain is built from TRBV3-1 (or the pseudogene TRBV3-2) and TRBJ2-5; the match to TRBD2 covers 16 bases. J gave up 1 base and V 3 bases, and 2 bases lay outside the gene matches. The CDR3 is made up of 17 amino acids. The germline V gene encodes CDR1 LGHDT and CDR2 YNNKEL (reference sequence).

The chain is built from TRBV5-1 and TRBJ2-7, with a weak D call TRBD2 (6 bases). V was shortened by 3 bases and J by 3 bases, with 16 bases between the two germline ends. This CDR3 contains 15 residues. Germline assignment: CDR1 SGHRS and CDR2 YFSETQ. CDR3 bases: TGCGCCAGCAGCTCCCCGGAACTAGCAAACTACGAGCAGTACTTC. Translating it yields CASSSPELANYEQYF.

The chain combines TRBV3-1 (or the pseudogene TRBV3-2) with TRBJ1-2; 8 bases line up with TRBD1. The CDR3 extends over 14 amino acids. Trimming took 3 bases from V and 6 from J; bases not matched to a gene: 6. Germline CDR1 LGHDT, CDR2 YNNKEL (reference sequence). This CDR3 is CASSHQDRENGYTF. The DNA of the CDR3 is TGTGCCAGCAGCCATCAGGACAGGGAGAATGGCTACACCTTC.

V and J are TRBV29-1 and TRBJ1-1, with no clear D. The CDR3 sequence is 8 residues long. V was cut by 6 bases and J by 10 bases, with 6 bases left in between. CDR1 and CDR2 from the germline V gene are SQVTM and ANQGSEA. CDR3 sequence: CSVGVAFF. CDR3 bases: TGCAGCGTGGGAGTAGCTTTCTTT.

The CDR3 DNA reads as TGTGCCAGCAGCCGGGTGAGGTCCTACGAGCAGTACTTC. It yields the protein CASSRVRSYEQYF. The chain recombines TRBV5-6 with TRBJ2-7; no reliable D call. The germline gives CDR1 SGHDT, CDR2 YYEEEE. The ends were cut back, 4 bases at V and 1 base at J, with 9 bases in the middle. The CDR3 totals 13 residues.

The rearrangement joins TRBV7-9 to TRBJ1-2, with 8 nucleotides matching TRBD1. CDR3 size: 15 residues. V shed 2 bases and J 4 bases; nucleotides not matched to a gene: 6. CDR1 is SEHNR and CDR2 is FQNEAQ in the germline V gene (reference sequence). The CDR3 here is CASSLTDRDIYGYTF. The CDR3 bases are TGTGCCAGCAGCTTAACGGACAGGGATATCTATGGCTACACCTTC.

This CDR3 reads CASSLVWGGENIQYF. The CDR3, as DNA: TGTGCCAGCAGCTTAGTATGGGGGGGCGAAAACATTCAGTACTTC. The chain employs TRBV7-2 and TRBJ2-4; maybe TRBD2 (7 bases). The V end was cut by 1 base, the J end by 5 bases, with 12 bases between. Per the germline V gene, CDR1 is SGHTA and CDR2 is FQGNSA. The CDR3 spans 15 residues.

This chain connects TRBV7-3 to TRBJ2-3, with 7 bases that match TRBD2. CDR1 is SGHTA, CDR2 FQGTGA, per germline. The CDR3 runs 14 residues. V was clipped by 5 bases and J by 6 bases; unmatched bases: 8. The CDR3 loop is CASSLSGAGDTQYF. The CDR3, as DNA: TGTGCCAGCAGCCTCAGCGGGGCGGGGGATACGCAGTATTTT.

As regards this clone: A read error may explain this, as a much larger clone is one base away. This sequence joins TRBV6-2 or TRBV6-3 and TRBJ2-7, with TRBD1 matching 7 bases. Germline assignment: CDR1 MNHEY and CDR2 SVGEGT. There are 13 residues in the CDR3. The J segment lost 4 bases and the V segment lost 2 bases, leaving 2 bases of the junction unmatched. The CDR3 protein is CASSYRQGYEQYF. As DNA, the CDR3 is TGTGCCAGCAGTTACCGACAGGGTTACGAGCAGTACTTC.

The V gene is TRBV7-3, the J gene TRBJ1-6, with D possibly matching TRBD1 (6 bases). The CDR3 extends over 14 amino acids. V was pared by 2 bases and J by 10 bases, with 12 bases between. Germline V gene lookup returns CDR1 SGHTA and CDR2 FQGTGA. CDR3 protein: CASSLGRGGSPLHF. For the CDR3, the DNA is TGTGCCAGCAGCTTAGGCAGGGGAGGGTCACCCCTCCACTTT.

CDR3 sequence reads: CATSDQDRGLNEQFF. As DNA, the CDR3 is TGTGCCACCAGTGACCAGGACAGGGGGCTCAATGAGCAGTTCTTC. The chain couples TRBV24-1 to TRBJ2-1; 11 nucleotides align to TRBD1. CDR3 size: 15 residues. Trimming at V came to 4 bases and at J to 6 bases, leaving 4 bases not matched to a gene. Per germline, CDR1 KGHDR and CDR2 SFDVKD.

V usage is TRBV6-5 and J usage is TRBJ2-7, with 7 bases that match TRBD1. V was clipped by 5 bases and J by 1 base; unmatched bases: 5. Looked up from germline, CDR1 is MNHEY and CDR2 is SVGAGI. CDR3 size: 14 residues. The DNA for the CDR3 is TGTGCCAGCAGTAACAACAGGGGTTCCTACGAGCAGTACTTC. Protein product: CASSNNRGSYEQYF.

The chain is built from TRBV30 and TRBJ1-1, with 12 positions matching TRBD1. The CDR3 is made up of 15 amino acids. From germline, CDR1 is GTSNPN and CDR2 SVGIG (reference sequence). J gave up 5 bases and V 5 bases, and 9 bases lay outside the gene matches. The CDR3 DNA sequence: TGTGCCTGGGGGGACAGGGGGCAAAAACGGACTGAAGCTTTCTTT. It yields the protein CAWGDRGQKRTEAFF. Filled out from reference TRBV30 and TRBJ1-1, the complete variable domain reads SQTIHQWPATLVQPVGSPLSLECTVEGTSNPNLYWYRQAAGRGLQLLFYSVGIGQISSEVPQNLSASRPQDRQFILSSKKLLLSDSGFYLCAWGDRGQKRTEAFFGQGTRLTVV.

This clone was seen only once. The rearrangement links TRBV6-5 to TRBJ2-7, with 8 bases fitting TRBD1. The length of the CDR3 is 15 residues. The junction had 13 bases not matched to a gene; V was cut back by 6 bases and J by 6 bases. Germline CDR1 and CDR2: MNHEY and SVGAGI. CDR3 sequence (DNA): TGTGCCAGCAGCCTCGCCCAGGGGGCTCGAGGCGAGCAGTACTTC. The encoded protein is CASSLAQGARGEQYF.

V gene TRBV29-1 combines with J gene TRBJ1-4, with 7 bases fitting TRBD1. This CDR3 spans 14 amino acids. Germline loops: CDR1 SQVTM, CDR2 ANQGSEA. V was clipped by 6 bases and J by 7 bases; unmatched bases: 11. The CDR3, as DNA: TGCAGCGTCAAAGTAAGGGGGCGTGGTGAAAAACTGTTTTTT. Its protein is CSVKVRGRGEKLFF.

There are a few counts of this clone. The rearrangement uses TRBV30 and TRBJ2-1; 14 nucleotides agree with TRBD2. J gave up 6 bases and V 5 bases, and 6 bases lay outside the gene matches. Looked up from germline, CDR1 is GTSNPN and CDR2 is SVGIG (reference sequence). The CDR3 consists of 15 residues. The CDR3 reads CAWAGLAGAVNEQFF. The CDR3 DNA sequence: TGTGCCTGGGCGGGACTAGCGGGAGCAGTCAATGAGCAGTTCTTC.

The chain uses TRBV2 and TRBJ1-3, with no clear D. This CDR3 region has 12 residues. CDR1 is SNHLY and CDR2 is FYNNEI in the germline V gene. This CDR3 is CVTAQAGNTIYF. The CDR3 DNA follows: TGTGTCACGGCCCAGGCTGGAAACACCATATATTTT.

This clone appeared a single time. The chain is built from TRBV13 and TRBJ2-1, with TRBD2 identical over 11 bases. Per the germline V gene, CDR1 is PRHDT and CDR2 is FYEKMQ (reference sequence). The CDR3 loop spans 15 amino acids. V was pared by 5 bases and J by 10 bases, with 10 bases of the junction left unmatched. The DNA of the CDR3 is TGTGCCAGCAGCCAATTAGCGGGGGGGCCTCGAGAGCAGTTCTTC. Residues: CASSQLAGGPREQFF.

There are a few counts of this clone. The chain links TRBV5-6 to TRBJ2-7, with a weak D call TRBD2 (5 bases). CDR3 length equals 15 residues. Trimming left V 4 bases short and J 3 bases short, with 17 bases between. CDR1 is SGHDT, CDR2 YYEEEE, per germline. CDR3 DNA: TGTGCCAGCAGCAGCCCAGAGACCCGGGGCTACGAGCAGTACTTC. Protein: CASSSPETRGYEQYF.